The clone carrying this T cell receptor beta chain was observed a handful of times. Its antigen is not known. Just one base apart from a much larger clone, this may be a read error. In this CDR3 the conserved last residue, phenylalanine or tryptophan, is missing, so a read error is likely. The data were taken from a study of Graves' ophthalmopathy and Graves' hyperthyroidism. Findings of the study overall: Detected in blood as well were most expanded thyroid clonotypes with frequency above 0.001.

The PBMCs were taken from roughly 10 ml of fresh peripheral blood. The CDR3 contains 15 residues. The ends lost 6 bases at V and 5 bases at J; junction bases unmatched: 7. CDR1 and CDR2 from the germline V gene are SNHLY and FYNNEI. CDR3 regions of TCR beta were amplified from RNA transcripts. Scientists carried out first-round RT-PCR using HTBI primers and then a second-round multiplex PCR. TCRdb reprocessed the multiplex PCR reads with MiXCR, giving one entry per CDR3 protein. This table holds about 620,000 distinct CDR3 sequences, about 20% found once. Sequenced: peripheral blood. The V and J genes are TRBV2 and TRBJ2-5, with 12 bases aligning to TRBD2. This sequence originates from a woman aged 18-35 years with stable Graves' hyperthyroidism. Some clones in this sample may be carry-over from other donors' samples. The CDR3 region has the DNA TGTGCCAGCAGAACCCCTGGACTAGCGGGGGAGACCCAGTACCTC. Its protein product is CASRTPGLAGETQYL.